The 28 T cell receptor beta chains below were found in one sample sequenced in a study of cytomegalovirus exposure and HLA in healthy donors. The method was immunoSEQ multiplex PCR; TCRdb's version includes in-frame clones alone and lacks a portion of them. The data contain roughly 60,000 clones, roughly 96% of them seen just once; the ten biggest clones take up approximately 0.94%. The sequencing sample was made of PBMCs. These receptors all come from a man aged 18 to 29 in good health and CMV-seronegative.

With respect to this clone: The junction does not match germline at one end; this may be a read error. The V gene is TRBV7-7, the J gene TRBJ2-1, with TRBD2 matching 10 bases. The CDR3 runs to 15 residues. Germline-derived CDR1 and CDR2 are SSHAT and FNYEAQ (reference sequence). The CDR3 protein is CASSPSGTSVHEQFF. The CDR3, as DNA: TGTGCTAGCAGCCCAAGCGGGACTAGCGTGCATGAGCAGTTCTTC.

The V and J genes are TRBV19 and TRBJ2-7; 8 bases agree with TRBD1. The ends lost 1 base at V and 2 bases at J; junction bases unmatched: 7. There are 16 residues in the CDR3. Germline values: CDR1 LNHDA, CDR2 SQIVND (reference sequence). The CDR3 DNA reads as TGTGCCAGTAGTATAGCGGGGACAGGAAGTACCTACGAGCAGTACTTC. This encodes CASSIAGTGSTYEQYF.

This chain links TRBV27 with TRBJ2-7, with TRBD2 as a possible D gene (7 bases). The CDR3 totals 17 residues. Deletions cut 5 bases from V and 2 bases from J, with 22 bases between. Germline V gene lookup returns CDR1 MNHEY and CDR2 SMNVEV (reference sequence). This chain's CDR3 is CASSTPPRGGGAYEQYF. The CDR3 DNA reads as TGTGCCAGCAGTACACCCCCCAGGGGCGGGGGTGCCTACGAGCAGTACTTC.

The chain has TRBV14 and TRBJ2-7; 9 bases are shared with TRBD1. The CDR3 covers 17 residues. Germline V lookup: CDR1 SGHDN, CDR2 FVKESK. Trimming removed 10 bases from V and 3 bases from J; junction bases left unmatched: 19. The CDR3 region has the DNA TGTGCCACCACAGGGGGCGGCCGAGCGGACAGAAGCTACGAGCAGTACTTC. Residues: CATTGGGRADRSYEQYF.

The V gene is TRBV7-8, the J gene TRBJ2-1, with 15 bases fitting TRBD2. Germline V gene sequence: CDR1 SGHVS, CDR2 FQNEAQ. This CDR3 is 14 amino acids long. V lost 5 bases to trimming and J lost 9 bases; unmatched junction nucleotides: 2. CDR3 residues: CASSPGLAGGEQFF. CDR3 nucleotides: TGTGCCAGCAGCCCGGGACTAGCGGGAGGTGAGCAGTTCTTC. Full variable domain (outside the CDR3, taken from reference TRBV7-8 and TRBJ2-1): GAGVSQSPRYKVAKRGQDVALRCDPISGHVSLFWYQQALGQGPEFLTYFQNEAQLDKSGLPSDRFFAERPEGSVSTLKIQRTQQEDSAVYLCASSPGLAGGEQFFGPGTRLTVL.

This clone came up once. V gene TRBV5-6 combines with J gene TRBJ1-4, with D maybe TRBD1 (6 bases). Germline V gene data show CDR1 as SGHDT and CDR2 as YYEEEE. V was clipped by 0 bases and J by 7 bases, with 10 bases between them. The CDR3 extends over 14 amino acids. CDR3 protein: CASSLAGAVEKLFF. CDR3 bases: TGTGCCAGCAGCTTGGCAGGGGCGGTTGAAAAACTGTTTTTT.

This rearrangement joins TRBV28 to TRBJ2-7; 9 bases map to TRBD1. The junction had 6 bases not matched to a gene; V was cut back by 4 bases and J by 5 bases. The CDR3 has 14 residues. Looked up from germline, CDR1 is MDHEN and CDR2 is SYDVKM. The CDR3 DNA sequence: TGTGCCAGCAGTTCCGGACAGGGGAGAAACGAGCAGTACTTC. Protein sequence: CASSSGQGRNEQYF.

The chain joins TRBV4-1 to TRBJ2-3; D is possibly TRBD2 (5 bases). V was shortened by 1 base and J by 5 bases, with 7 bases between the two germline ends. The CDR3 is made up of 13 amino acids. Germline loops: CDR1 MGHRA, CDR2 YSYEKL. The CDR3 region has the DNA TGCGCCAGCAGCCAAGTGAGGGTAGATACGCAGTATTTT. Residues: CASSQVRVDTQYF.

This rearrangement joins TRBV30 to TRBJ2-1; 7 bases are shared with TRBD2. After removal of 5 bases from V and 2 bases from J, the junction contained 12 bases not matched to a gene. The CDR3 loop spans 16 amino acids. The germline gives CDR1 GTSNPN, CDR2 SVGIG (reference sequence). The CDR3 is CAWSALTSSTYNEQFF. The CDR3 coding sequence is TGTGCCTGGTCCGCTCTGACTAGCAGCACCTACAATGAGCAGTTCTTC.

The chain is built from TRBV29-1 and TRBJ2-1; 7 nucleotides agree with TRBD2. Losses at the gene ends were 5 bases for V and 6 bases for J; bases not matched to a gene: 4. In germline, CDR1 is SQVTM, CDR2 ANQGSEA. The CDR3 consists of 12 residues. CDR3 DNA: TGCAGCGTTCAAGGCGGGGGCAATGAGCAGTTCTTC. It encodes CSVQGGGNEQFF.

The chain couples TRBV4-1 to TRBJ2-1; tentatively, D is TRBD2 (5 bases). The CDR3 runs to 17 residues. CDR1 MGHRA and CDR2 YSYEKL come from the germline V gene. Trimming cost V 2 bases and J 6 bases, with 20 bases left between them. The CDR3 DNA is TGCGCCAGCAGCCAAAACCCCCGAGGGAAGGTGACCAATGAGCAGTTCTTC. This codes for CASSQNPRGKVTNEQFF.

The rearrangement links TRBV5-1 to TRBJ2-7; the match to TRBD1 covers 10 bases. The CDR3 is made up of 18 amino acids. The V gene's germline CDR1 is SGHRS and CDR2 YFSETQ. V lost 1 base and J lost 3; bases outside the gene matches: 13. Here the CDR3 DNA reads TGCGCCAGCAGCTTGTCAGTCGGTACGGACAGGGGGGACTACGAGCAGTACTTC. Encoded protein: CASSLSVGTDRGDYEQYF.

The gene calls are TRBV5-1 and TRBJ2-2, with TRBD1 matching over 7 bases. Germline V gene sequence: CDR1 SGHRS, CDR2 YFSETQ. V dropped 2 bases and J dropped 5; count of bases not matched to a gene: 9. The CDR3 is made up of 16 amino acids. In DNA, the CDR3 is TGCGCCAGCAGCTTCGCCCGACAGGGTTCGACCGGGGAGCTGTTTTTT. Protein: CASSFARQGSTGELFF.

This clone was recorded only once. The chain's CDR3 is CASSVGRQGAKTQYF. The CDR3 region has the DNA TGTGCCAGCAGCGTAGGTCGTCAGGGGGCGAAGACCCAGTACTTC. The V gene is TRBV9, the J gene TRBJ2-5, with TRBD1 matching over 8 bases. Germline loops: CDR1 SGDLS, CDR2 YYNGEE. Germline trimming cut 0 bases from V and 6 bases from J; bases unmatched to any gene: 7. The CDR3 covers 15 residues.

The V and J genes are TRBV4-2 and TRBJ2-2; 12 bases align to TRBD2. The CDR3 is 17 residues long. V lost 1 base and J lost 3; bases outside the gene matches: 3. CDR1 and CDR2 from the germline V gene are LGHNA and YNFKEQ. The CDR3 here is CASSQVLAGGHTGELFF. CDR3 in DNA: TGTGCCAGCAGCCAAGTCCTAGCGGGGGGGCACACCGGGGAGCTGTTTTTT.

This clone was counted a single time. This chain uses TRBV5-4 with TRBJ2-5; TRBD2 matches at 7 bases. CDR3 length equals 15 residues. The V and J ends lost 1 base and 5 bases, in that order; junction bases with no gene match: 8. Germline CDR1 is SGHNT and CDR2 is YYREEE (reference sequence). The CDR3 protein is CASSLLAGEGETQYF. The CDR3 bases are TGTGCCAGCAGCTTGTTGGCGGGAGAGGGGGAGACCCAGTACTTC.

V is TRBV27 and J is TRBJ2-1; TRBD2 matches 9 bases. V shed 6 bases, J shed 7 bases, and the junction held 13 bases outside the gene matches. This CDR3 region has 16 residues. Germline V gene lookup returns CDR1 MNHEY and CDR2 SMNVEV (reference sequence). The CDR3 loop is CASSHIAGDAFNEQFF. The DNA of the CDR3 is TGTGCCAGCAGCCACATAGCGGGAGATGCTTTTAATGAGCAGTTCTTC.

The chain recombines TRBV5-4 with TRBJ2-7, with TRBD2 matching 11 bases. The CDR3 is 17 residues long. Germline values: CDR1 SGHNT, CDR2 YYREEE (reference sequence). The J segment lost 2 bases and the V segment lost 1 base, leaving 8 bases of the junction unmatched. CDR3 sequence reads: CASSLLVAGGPTYEQYF. In DNA form, the CDR3 reads TGTGCCAGCAGCTTGTTGGTAGCGGGAGGGCCCACCTACGAGCAGTACTTC.

The chain uses TRBV4-1 and TRBJ1-5, with 7 bases matching TRBD1. Germline-derived CDR1 and CDR2 are MGHRA and YSYEKL. Unmatched junction bases numbered 9, after V lost 0 bases and J lost 4 bases. The CDR3 is 17 residues long. This chain's CDR3 is CASSQERRQGLNQPQHF. The DNA for the CDR3 is TGCGCCAGCAGCCAAGAAAGGCGACAGGGATTAAATCAGCCCCAGCATTTT.

The chain combines TRBV5-1 with TRBJ1-3, with 7 bases that match TRBD1. The CDR3 contains 16 residues. V shed 4 bases, J shed 0 bases, and the junction held 7 bases outside the gene matches. From germline, CDR1 is SGHRS and CDR2 YFSETQ. The CDR3: CASSLGQAGSGNTIYF. For the CDR3, the DNA is TGCGCCAGCAGCCTAGGACAGGCCGGCTCTGGAAACACCATATATTTT. The full variable domain, completed using reference TRBV5-1 and TRBJ1-3, is KAGVTQTPRYLIKTRGQQVTLSCSPISGHRSVSWYQQTPGQGLQFLFEYFSETQRNKGNFPGRFSGRQFSNSRSEMNVSTLELGDSALYLCASSLGQAGSGNTIYFGEGSWLTVV.

This clone was picked up one time. V is TRBV18 and J is TRBJ1-1; TRBD1 is a possible D gene (6 bases). Trimming removed 6 bases from V and 2 bases from J, with 13 bases in between. This CDR3 spans 14 amino acids. Germline V lookup: CDR1 KGHSH, CDR2 LQKENI. The CDR3, as DNA: TGTGCCAGCTCTCGCGGCAGGGGTAACACTGAAGCTTTCTTT. As protein: CASSRGRGNTEAFF. Full variable domain (rest looked up from reference TRBV18 and TRBJ1-1): NAGVMQNPRHLVRRRGQEARLRCSPMKGHSHVYWYRQLPEEGLKFMVYLQKENIIDESGMPKERFSAEFPKEGPSILRIQQVVRGDSAAYFCASSRGRGNTEAFFGQGTRLTVV.

This sequence joins TRBV5-1 and TRBJ1-2; 9 nucleotides match TRBD1. The CDR3 covers 15 residues. V lost 0 bases to trimming and J lost 6 bases; unmatched junction nucleotides: 6. Germline V gives CDR1 SGHRS, CDR2 YFSETQ. The CDR3 is CASSLGQGELDGYTF. The CDR3 DNA reads TGCGCCAGCAGCTTGGGACAGGGGGAATTGGATGGCTACACCTTC.

The chain employs TRBV5-4 and TRBJ1-1, with D possibly being TRBD1 (5 bases). Germline CDR1 and CDR2: SGHNT and YYREEE (reference sequence). V lost 1 base and J 3 bases, leaving 13 bases between the germline ends. This CDR3 spans 15 amino acids. Here the CDR3 reads CASSLFSSGDTEAFF. CDR3 sequence (DNA): TGTGCCAGCAGCTTGTTTTCCTCGGGGGACACTGAAGCTTTCTTT.

This chain uses TRBV27 with TRBJ2-5; a possible D gene is TRBD1 (6 bases). The CDR3 totals 14 residues. CDR1 is MNHEY and CDR2 is SMNVEV in the germline V gene (reference sequence). V lost 5 bases to trimming and J lost 0 bases, with 10 bases between them. The CDR3 is CASSTNRDQETQYF. The DNA of the CDR3 is TGTGCCAGCAGTACCAACAGGGACCAAGAGACCCAGTACTTC.

This clone is a singleton in its sample. One end of the junction varies from germline; a read error may be responsible. The chain carries TRBV13 and TRBJ2-1; TRBD2 matches 12 bases. The CDR3 extends over 15 amino acids. Germline V lookup: CDR1 PRHDT, CDR2 FYEKMQ (reference sequence). CDR3 bases: TGTGCCAGCAGCGTAGGACTAGCGGGAAGGAATGAGCAGTTCTTC. This encodes CASSVGLAGRNEQFF.

The chain joins TRBV5-4 to TRBJ2-5; no firm D call. Trimming shortened V by 1 base and J by 5 bases, and 12 bases separated the two germline ends. The CDR3 sequence is 14 residues long. CDR1 SGHNT and CDR2 YYREEE come from the germline V gene (reference sequence). The CDR3 DNA follows: TGTGCCAGCAGCTTGTCCAGGTCGAAGGAGACCCAGTACTTC. It is translated as CASSLSRSKETQYF.

This chain joins TRBV5-4 and TRBJ2-7, with D perhaps TRBD2 (6 bases). CDR1 and CDR2 (germline): SGHNT, YYREEE (reference sequence). This CDR3 spans 15 amino acids. The V gene lost 5 bases and the J gene lost 6 bases, with 21 bases spanning the gap. The CDR3 protein is CASRRRDGGMGEQYF. In DNA form, the CDR3 reads TGTGCCAGCAGGCGCCGGGACGGAGGGATGGGCGAGCAGTACTTC.

The chain recombines TRBV7-9 with TRBJ1-3; 8 positions match TRBD1. Germline-derived CDR1 and CDR2 are SEHNR and FQNEAQ (reference sequence). Trimming removed 5 bases from V and 0 bases from J; junction bases left unmatched: 3. The CDR3 runs to 15 residues. CDR3 sequence: CASSRQGSSGNTIYF. DNA of the CDR3: TGTGCCAGCAGCCGACAGGGGAGCTCTGGAAACACCATATATTTT.